One and the same sample provided the 8 T cell receptor beta chains below, sequenced in a study of blood T cell repertoires in COVID-19. Method: immunoSEQ multiplex PCR; TCRdb's copy keeps in-frame clones and lacks some. This table holds about 200,000 clones, around 80% found once. What was sequenced was PBMCs or T cells enriched from blood (not recorded which). Receptor source: a middle-aged man who had recovered from COVID-19.

V usage is TRBV5-1 and J usage is TRBJ2-3, with TRBD2 matching over 10 bases. The CDR3 runs to 16 residues. From germline, CDR1 is SGHRS and CDR2 YFSETQ. The ends lost 3 bases at V and 1 base at J; junction bases unmatched: 5. CDR3 amino acids: CASSYGLAVRTDTQYF. CDR3 DNA sequence: TGCGCCAGCAGCTACGGACTAGCGGTCCGCACAGATACGCAGTATTTT.

This clone was observed a single time. The gene calls are TRBV28 and TRBJ1-5, with D tentatively TRBD1 (5 bases). The CDR3 is 13 residues long. Germline V lookup: CDR1 MDHEN, CDR2 SYDVKM. V gave up 8 bases and J gave up 0 bases, with 8 bases separating them. The DNA for the CDR3 is TGTGCCAGCTCAGGGTATAGCAATCAGCCCCAGCATTTT. Residues: CASSGYSNQPQHF.

The V and J genes are TRBV6-1 and TRBJ2-7; 9 bases are shared with TRBD1. After removal of 7 bases from V and 7 bases from J, the junction contained 8 bases not matched to a gene. Germline CDR1 MNHNS, CDR2 SASEGT. The CDR3 is 13 residues long. CDR3 bases: TGTGCCAGCACCCTACAGGGGGCAGGAGAGCAGTACTTC. Translation gives CASTLQGAGEQYF.

The chain carries TRBV20-1 and TRBJ1-1; D ambiguous. Germline V gene sequence: CDR1 DFQATT, CDR2 SNEGSKA (reference sequence). V was shortened by 3 bases and J by 3 bases, with 8 bases between the two germline ends. CDR3 length: 12 residues. The CDR3: CSASNIYTEAFF. CDR3 sequence (DNA): TGCAGTGCTAGTAACATTTACACTGAAGCTTTCTTT.

This chain links TRBV6-5 with TRBJ2-2; no definite D call. CDR1 and CDR2 (germline): MNHEY, SVGAGI. The length of the CDR3 is 14 residues. V lost 7 bases to trimming and J lost 0 bases, with 9 bases between them. CDR3 nucleotides: TGTGCCAGCACCCGTTTCGCGAACACCGGGGAGCTGTTTTTT. Its translation: CASTRFANTGELFF.

This clone was seen once. The V call is TRBV7-9, the J call TRBJ1-2; 8 bases line up with TRBD1. The CDR3 is made up of 15 amino acids. Germline assignment: CDR1 SEHNR and CDR2 FQNEAQ (reference sequence). The V and J ends lost 0 bases and 7 bases, in that order; junction bases with no gene match: 7. The CDR3 spells CASSLATDRATGYTF. In nucleotides, the CDR3 is TGTGCCAGCAGCTTAGCCACGGACAGGGCAACTGGCTACACCTTC.

The J gene is TRBJ1-2, the V gene TRBV29-1, with 8 bases lining up with TRBD1. Germline-derived CDR1 and CDR2 are SQVTM and ANQGSEA. The CDR3 length is 13 residues. After removal of 6 bases from V and 7 bases from J, the junction contained 10 bases not matched to a gene. CDR3 sequence: CSVLDRGRGGYTF. The CDR3 DNA reads TGCAGCGTCCTTGACAGGGGCAGGGGTGGCTACACCTTC.

In its sample, this clone was seen a few times. The rearrangement uses TRBV6-5 and TRBJ2-7, with D possibly TRBD1 on 5 matching bases. This CDR3 comprises 14 residues. Trimming cost V 2 bases and J 6 bases, with 14 bases left between them. Germline values: CDR1 MNHEY, CDR2 SVGAGI. The CDR3 is CASSYQDTESEQYF. The CDR3, as DNA: TGTGCCAGCAGTTACCAGGACACCGAGAGCGAGCAGTACTTC.